This T cell receptor (beta chain) was retrieved from a study of cytomegalovirus exposure and HLA in healthy donors. PCR primers comprised 60 Vbeta and 13 Jbeta primers. Only in-frame clones appear in the TCRdb table, and some are missing; sequencing was by immunoSEQ multiplex PCR. The sample table includes 130,000 to 150,000 clones. This CDR3 region has 19 residues. Trimming left V 5 bases short and J 4 bases short, with 28 bases between. From germline, CDR1 is SGHTA and CDR2 FQGNSA. Notes on this clone: Its antigen is unidentified.

General study findings and limits: In an earlier analysis, about 90% or about 30%: the productive usage of most TCR beta V segments.

Source material: PBMCs. The rearrangement links TRBV7-2 to TRBJ2-3; a weak D match, TRBD2 (6 bases). This clonotype was obtained from a man between 40 and 49 years old in good health and CMV-seronegative. The CDR3: CASSLIAAGIGRVADTQYF. DNA of the CDR3: TGTGCCAGCAGCCTGATAGCGGCGGGGATAGGCCGGGTCGCAGATACGCAGTATTTT. The full variable domain, with the rest looked up from reference TRBV7-2 and TRBJ2-3, is GAGVSQSPSNKVTEKGKDVELRCDPISGHTALYWYRQSLGQGLEFLIYFQGNSAPDKSGLPSDRFSAERTGGSVSTLTIQRTQQEDSAVYLCASSLIAAGIGRVADTQYFGPGTRLTVL.